The next 27 T cell receptor beta chains were all read from a single sample in a study of Ad26.COV2.S vaccination and SARS-CoV-2 variants. Only in-frame clones appear in the TCRdb table, and some are missing; sequencing was by immunoSEQ multiplex PCR. The table has around 320,000 clones, roughly 84% seen once. The treatment was: around 19 received Ad26.COV2.S at low or high dose, single or two shots; five or six received placebo; per-sample allocation not given. Sampling was done on day 63 after the first vaccine or placebo injection. The material sequenced was peripheral blood, taken in a trial of Ad26.COV2.S vaccine versus placebo. These receptors came from a person between 18 and 65 years old who received the Ad26.COV2.S COVID-19 vaccine or a placebo.

V gene TRBV19 combines with J gene TRBJ1-6; 11 positions agree with TRBD1. The CDR3 runs to 14 residues. Germline assignment: CDR1 LNHDA and CDR2 SQIVND (reference sequence). J lost 10 bases, V lost 6 bases, and 5 bases had no gene match. The chain's CDR3 is CASSLGQGDSPLHF. DNA for the CDR3: TGTGCCAGTAGCCTGGGACAGGGGGACTCACCCCTCCACTTT.

This clone has only one observation. The V call is TRBV6-1, the J call TRBJ2-2, with TRBD1 matching 8 bases. CDR3 size: 19 residues. Germline CDR1 MNHNS, CDR2 SASEGT. The V and J ends lost 2 bases and 3 bases, in that order; junction bases with no gene match: 14. CDR3 bases: TGTGCCAGCAGTGAAAGAACCCTCGGGACAGGTTTGGACACCGGGGAGCTGTTTTTT. Translated, it gives CASSERTLGTGLDTGELFF.

The genes are TRBV9 and TRBJ1-6, with 9 bases identical to TRBD1. Per germline, CDR1 SGDLS and CDR2 YYNGEE. Germline trimming cut 3 bases from V and 10 bases from J; bases unmatched to any gene: 8. This CDR3 is 15 amino acids long. The CDR3 here is CASSEGTGNGSPLHF. The CDR3 coding sequence is TGTGCCAGCAGCGAGGGGACAGGGAACGGCTCACCCCTCCACTTT.

This rearrangement joins TRBV13 to TRBJ1-3, with D unresolved. The CDR3 length is 19 residues. Deletions cut 3 bases from V and 0 bases from J, with 21 bases between. Per germline, CDR1 PRHDT and CDR2 FYEKMQ (reference sequence). The CDR3 sequence is CASSLVVSPDIFSGNTIYF. In DNA, the CDR3 is TGTGCCAGCAGCTTGGTAGTCTCGCCCGACATCTTCTCTGGAAACACCATATATTTT.

The CDR3 bases are TGTGCCAGCAGCCCAGGGGTCAATAACTATGGCTACACCTTC. This translates into CASSPGVNNYGYTF. The chain carries TRBV7-9 and TRBJ1-2, with a possible D match to TRBD1 (6 bases). CDR1 SEHNR and CDR2 FQNEAQ come from the germline V gene (reference sequence). Trimming left V 5 bases short and J 1 base short, with 11 bases between. The CDR3 has 14 residues.

This chain links TRBV4-1 with TRBJ2-7; 7 nucleotides agree with TRBD1. V shed 3 bases, J shed 4 bases, and the junction held 12 bases outside the gene matches. Germline V gene sequence: CDR1 MGHRA, CDR2 YSYEKL. The CDR3 is 16 amino acids. CDR3 sequence: CASSQSPGTVTYEQYF. CDR3 bases: TGCGCCAGCAGCCAGTCCCCCGGGACAGTGACGTACGAGCAGTACTTC.

This sequence joins TRBV3-1 (or the pseudogene TRBV3-2) and TRBJ2-1; D call uncertain. CDR1 is LGHDT, CDR2 YNNKEL, per germline (reference sequence). The length of the CDR3 is 15 residues. V lost 8 bases and J lost 1, with 15 bases in between. The CDR3 reads CASQPQSFSYNEQFF. DNA for the CDR3: TGTGCCAGCCAACCCCAGTCCTTTTCCTACAATGAGCAGTTCTTC.

The rearrangement uses TRBV30 and TRBJ2-3; possible D gene TRBD2, 5 bases. Germline V gives CDR1 GTSNPN, CDR2 SVGIG (reference sequence). Trimming took off 0 bases at V and 5 bases at J, with 9 bases between the two ends. The CDR3 has 13 residues. The CDR3 reads CAWSVRRVDTQYF. For the CDR3, the DNA is TGTGCCTGGAGTGTACGGCGGGTAGATACGCAGTATTTT.

The J gene is TRBJ2-7, the V gene TRBV3-1 (or the pseudogene TRBV3-2); D perhaps matches TRBD1 (5 bases). Trimming took off 4 bases at V and 3 bases at J, with 19 bases between the two ends. CDR1 is LGHDT and CDR2 is YNNKEL in the germline V gene (reference sequence). The CDR3 loop spans 16 amino acids. The CDR3 region has the DNA TGTGCCAGCAGCCGGAAGTTGGCAGGGAACTTCTACGAGCAGTACTTC. It specifies CASSRKLAGNFYEQYF.

V and J are TRBV9 and TRBJ2-2; D gene uncertain. Trimming shortened V by 6 bases and J by 6 bases, and 9 bases separated the two germline ends. CDR1 and CDR2 (germline): SGDLS, YYNGEE. The CDR3 sequence is 12 residues long. CDR3 bases: TGTGCCAGCACCGGACCCGCCGGGGAGCTGTTTTTT. This encodes CASTGPAGELFF.

The J gene is TRBJ1-1, the V gene TRBV12-3 or TRBV12-4; D gene ambiguous. V was cut by 5 bases and J by 6 bases, with 13 bases left in between. The CDR3 covers 13 residues. The CDR3 protein is CASSPDVIAEAFF. In nucleotides, the CDR3 is TGTGCCAGCAGTCCGGACGTGATAGCTGAAGCTTTCTTT.

This chain joins TRBV4-1 and TRBJ1-5; D is ambiguous. V lost 0 bases, J lost 8 bases, and 20 bases lay in between. Looked up from germline, CDR1 is MGHRA and CDR2 is YSYEKL. The CDR3 covers 17 residues. The CDR3 spells CASSQDRPGTRNEPQHF. CDR3 DNA sequence: TGCGCCAGCAGCCAAGATCGCCCGGGCACCCGTAACGAGCCCCAGCATTTT.

This chain joins TRBV5-6 and TRBJ2-1, with 7 bases that match TRBD2. V gave up 1 base and J gave up 13 bases; unmatched junction bases: 8. This CDR3 comprises 13 residues. The germline gives CDR1 SGHDT, CDR2 YYEEEE. The CDR3 sequence: CASSLMGEGRQFF. The CDR3 coding sequence is TGTGCCAGCAGCTTGATGGGGGAGGGGCGACAGTTCTTC.

The chain combines TRBV13 with TRBJ2-7, with TRBD1 identical over 8 bases. This CDR3 is built from 13 residues. Germline CDR1 PRHDT, CDR2 FYEKMQ (reference sequence). The J segment lost 3 bases and the V segment lost 7 bases, leaving 5 bases of the junction unmatched. As DNA, the CDR3 is TGTGCCAGCACAGGACAGGGTGGCTACGAGCAGTACTTC. Translating it yields CASTGQGGYEQYF. Looking up the rest from reference TRBV13 and TRBJ2-7 gives the full variable domain: AAGVIQSPRHLIKEKRETATLKCYPIPRHDTVYWYQQGPGQDPQFLISFYEKMQSDKGSIPDRFSAQQFSDYHSELNMSSLELGDSALYFCASTGQGGYEQYFGPGTRLTVT.

In DNA form, the CDR3 reads TGTGCCAGCAGCTTAGGGGGAGGCCTCGGCTACACCTTC. As protein: CASSLGGGLGYTF. The chain uses TRBV7-3 and TRBJ1-2, with D perhaps matching TRBD1 (5 bases). The CDR3 consists of 13 residues. With 2 bases removed from V and 8 bases from J, the gap between germline ends came to 12 bases. CDR1 and CDR2 (germline): SGHTA, FQGTGA.

The chain uses TRBV2 and TRBJ2-3; 8 positions match TRBD1. V dropped 6 bases and J dropped 4; count of bases not matched to a gene: 9. CDR1 is SNHLY, CDR2 FYNNEI, per germline. There are 15 residues in the CDR3. As DNA, the CDR3 is TGTGCCAGCAGCCGGGACAGGAGCACCCCAGATACGCAGTATTTT. As protein: CASSRDRSTPDTQYF.

The chain recombines TRBV7-9 with TRBJ2-1; 14 bases line up with TRBD2. Per the germline V gene, CDR1 is SEHNR and CDR2 is FQNEAQ (reference sequence). The CDR3 has 19 amino acids. V dropped 1 base and J dropped 0; count of bases not matched to a gene: 5. The CDR3 reads CASSLGTSGGPSSYNEQFF. The CDR3 coding sequence is TGTGCCAGCAGCTTAGGGACTAGCGGGGGGCCTAGCTCCTACAATGAGCAGTTCTTC.

The chain joins TRBV7-9 to TRBJ2-1; 8 positions agree with TRBD1. Unmatched junction bases numbered 5, after V lost 5 bases and J lost 2 bases. The germline CDR1 and CDR2 sequences are SEHNR and FQNEAQ (reference sequence). The CDR3 extends over 15 amino acids. CDR3: CASSPPGQAYNEQFF. The CDR3, as DNA: TGTGCCAGCAGCCCCCCGGGACAGGCCTACAATGAGCAGTTCTTC.

For this clone: The sample has other DNA sequences that encode this CDR3 too. The chain has TRBV9 and TRBJ1-1, with no clear D. There are 13 residues in the CDR3. CDR1 SGDLS and CDR2 YYNGEE come from the germline V gene. V lost 0 bases and J lost 5, with 8 bases in between. The CDR3 reads CASSVGGSTEAFF. Here the CDR3 DNA reads TGTGCCAGCAGCGTAGGGGGAAGTACTGAAGCTTTCTTT.

Here the CDR3 reads CASSYGQGMSYNEQFF. As DNA, the CDR3 is TGTGCCAGCAGTTACGGTCAGGGGATGTCCTACAATGAGCAGTTCTTC. This sequence joins TRBV6-5 and TRBJ2-1; D is possibly TRBD1 (6 bases). This CDR3 has 16 residues. V gave up 2 bases and J gave up 1 base, with 12 bases separating them. Germline V CDR1 and CDR2: MNHEY, SVGAGI.

This chain uses TRBV13 with TRBJ1-1; unclear D gene. Trimming took 0 bases from V and 5 from J, leaving 13 bases between them. Looked up from germline, CDR1 is PRHDT and CDR2 is FYEKMQ (reference sequence). There are 15 residues in the CDR3. Here the CDR3 reads CASSLGHALMTEAFF. The CDR3 DNA sequence: TGTGCCAGCAGCTTAGGACATGCCCTGATGACTGAAGCTTTCTTT.

The chain combines TRBV7-9 with TRBJ2-1; 16 positions match TRBD2. The CDR3 loop spans 15 amino acids. CDR1 and CDR2 from the germline V gene are SEHNR and FQNEAQ (reference sequence). J was trimmed by 15 bases and V by 3 bases; bases with no gene match: 8. CDR3 DNA sequence: TGTGCCAGCAGCTTGGGACTAGCGGGGGGGCTGTCCCTGTTCTTC. Translated: CASSLGLAGGLSLFF.

The CDR3 is CASRRVGNEKLFF. CDR3 DNA: TGTGCCAGCCGGAGGGTTGGTAATGAAAAACTGTTTTTT. The gene calls are TRBV4-2 and TRBJ1-4; D unresolved. Trimming took 8 bases from V and 4 from J, leaving 11 bases between them. CDR1 LGHNA and CDR2 YNFKEQ come from the germline V gene. The CDR3 consists of 13 residues.

The rearrangement links TRBV11-1 to TRBJ1-2, with 8 bases identical to TRBD1. CDR1 is SGHAT, CDR2 FQDESV, per germline (reference sequence). The CDR3 is made up of 15 amino acids. V was clipped by 5 bases and J by 2 bases; unmatched bases: 7. Written as DNA, the CDR3 is TGTGCCAGCAGCAAAACAGGGGGACTAAACTATGGCTACACCTTC. Translation: CASSKTGGLNYGYTF.

The V and J genes are TRBV19 and TRBJ2-7; D perhaps matches TRBD1 (7 bases). This CDR3 contains 14 residues. The germline V and J ends were trimmed by 6 bases and 4 bases, with 16 bases remaining between them. Germline V gene sequence: CDR1 LNHDA, CDR2 SQIVND (reference sequence). The CDR3 DNA reads as TGTGCCAGTAGGGAGAAGACAGGGAGGTACGAGCAGTACTTC. Translated: CASREKTGRYEQYF.

V and J are TRBV6-5 and TRBJ1-1, with D uncertain. The CDR3 runs 15 residues. V was pared by 0 bases and J by 3 bases, with 11 bases between. The germline V gene has CDR1 MNHEY and CDR2 SVGAGI. The CDR3 loop reads CASSYSKGWDTEAFF. As DNA, the CDR3 is TGTGCCAGCAGTTACTCGAAGGGCTGGGACACTGAAGCTTTCTTT.

CDR3 residues: CASRRSGINNEKLFF. CDR3 bases: TGTGCCAGCAGGCGATCAGGAATTAATAATGAAAAACTGTTTTTT. The rearrangement uses TRBV27 and TRBJ1-4; no clear D gene. The CDR3 loop spans 15 amino acids. Germline CDR1 is MNHEY and CDR2 is SMNVEV (reference sequence). The V gene lost 6 bases and the J gene lost 4 bases, with 15 bases spanning the gap.